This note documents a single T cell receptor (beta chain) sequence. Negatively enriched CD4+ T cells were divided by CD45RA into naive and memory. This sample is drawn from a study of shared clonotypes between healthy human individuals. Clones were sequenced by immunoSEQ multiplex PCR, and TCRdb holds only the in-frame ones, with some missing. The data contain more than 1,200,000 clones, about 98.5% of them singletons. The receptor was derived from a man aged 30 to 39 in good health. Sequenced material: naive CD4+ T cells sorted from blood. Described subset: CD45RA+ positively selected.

CDR3 in DNA: TGCGCCAGCAGTGTTGGTACTCGTAGCACAGATACGCAGTATTTT. This gives the protein CASSVGTRSTDTQYF. The chain uses TRBV10-1 and TRBJ2-3; D is uncertain. Looked up from germline, CDR1 is WNHNN and CDR2 is SYGVQD (reference sequence). Deletions cut 4 bases from V and 0 bases from J, with 11 bases between. The CDR3 totals 15 residues.